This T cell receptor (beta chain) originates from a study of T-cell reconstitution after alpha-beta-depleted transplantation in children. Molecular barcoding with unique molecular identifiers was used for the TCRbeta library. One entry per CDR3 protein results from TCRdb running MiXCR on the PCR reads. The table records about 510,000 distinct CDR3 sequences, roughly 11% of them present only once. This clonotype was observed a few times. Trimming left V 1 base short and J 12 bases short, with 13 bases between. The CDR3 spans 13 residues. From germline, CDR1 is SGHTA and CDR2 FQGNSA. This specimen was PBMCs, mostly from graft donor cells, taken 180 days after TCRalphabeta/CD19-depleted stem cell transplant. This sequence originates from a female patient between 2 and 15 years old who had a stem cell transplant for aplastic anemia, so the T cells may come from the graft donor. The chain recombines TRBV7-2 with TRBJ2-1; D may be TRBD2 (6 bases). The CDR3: CASSLGRGAGQFF. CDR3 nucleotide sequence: TGTGCCAGCAGCTTAGGGAGGGGCGCAGGGCAGTTCTTC.